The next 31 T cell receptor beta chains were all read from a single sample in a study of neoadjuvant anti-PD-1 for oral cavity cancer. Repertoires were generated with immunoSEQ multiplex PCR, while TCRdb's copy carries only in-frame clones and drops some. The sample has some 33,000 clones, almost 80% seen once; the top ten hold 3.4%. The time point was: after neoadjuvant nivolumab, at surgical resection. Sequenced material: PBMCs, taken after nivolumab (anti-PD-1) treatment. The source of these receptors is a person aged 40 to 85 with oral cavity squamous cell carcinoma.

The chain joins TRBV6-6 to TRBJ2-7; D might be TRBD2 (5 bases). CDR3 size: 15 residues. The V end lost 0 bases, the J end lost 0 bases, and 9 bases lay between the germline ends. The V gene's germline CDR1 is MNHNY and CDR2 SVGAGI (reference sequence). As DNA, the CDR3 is TGTGCCAGCAGTTACTCTTCGGGGAGCTCCTACGAGCAGTACTTC. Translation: CASSYSSGSSYEQYF.

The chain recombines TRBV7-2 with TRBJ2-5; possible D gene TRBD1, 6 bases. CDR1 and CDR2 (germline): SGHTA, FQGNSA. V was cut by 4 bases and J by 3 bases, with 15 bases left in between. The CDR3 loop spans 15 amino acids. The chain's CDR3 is CASSSRWGREETQYF. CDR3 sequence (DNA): TGTGCCAGCAGCTCTAGGTGGGGGCGTGAAGAGACCCAGTACTTC.

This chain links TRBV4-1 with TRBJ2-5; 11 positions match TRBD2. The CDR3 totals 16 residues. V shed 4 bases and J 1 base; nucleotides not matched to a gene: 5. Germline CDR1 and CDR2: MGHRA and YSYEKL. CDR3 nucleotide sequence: TGCGCCAGCAGCCTAATGACTAGCGGGGTCCAAGAGACCCAGTACTTC. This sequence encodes CASSLMTSGVQETQYF.

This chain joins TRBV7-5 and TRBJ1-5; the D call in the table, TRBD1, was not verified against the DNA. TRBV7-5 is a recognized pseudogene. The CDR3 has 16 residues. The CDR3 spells CARLTGGPNSNQPQHF. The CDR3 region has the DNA TGTGCCAGGCTGACAGGGGGACCCAATAGCAATCAGCCCCAGCATTTT.

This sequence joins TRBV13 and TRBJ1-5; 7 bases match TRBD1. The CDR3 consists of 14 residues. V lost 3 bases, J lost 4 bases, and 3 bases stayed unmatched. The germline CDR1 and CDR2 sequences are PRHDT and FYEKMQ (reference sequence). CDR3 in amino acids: CASSLSQGNQPQHF. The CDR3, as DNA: TGTGCCAGCAGCTTGTCACAGGGGAATCAGCCCCAGCATTTT.

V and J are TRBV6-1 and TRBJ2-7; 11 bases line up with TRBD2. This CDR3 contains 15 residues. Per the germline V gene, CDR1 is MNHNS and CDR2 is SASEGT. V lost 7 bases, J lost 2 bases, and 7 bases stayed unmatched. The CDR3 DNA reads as TGTGCCAGCAACCCGACTAGCGGGGCTGCCTACGAGCAGTACTTC. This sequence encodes CASNPTSGAAYEQYF.

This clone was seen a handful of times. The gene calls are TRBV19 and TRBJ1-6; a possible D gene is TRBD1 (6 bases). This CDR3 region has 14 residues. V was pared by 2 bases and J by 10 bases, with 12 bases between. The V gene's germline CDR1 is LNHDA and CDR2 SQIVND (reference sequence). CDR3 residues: CASSISGARSPLHF. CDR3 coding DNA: TGTGCCAGTAGTATATCGGGGGCCAGGTCACCCCTCCACTTT.

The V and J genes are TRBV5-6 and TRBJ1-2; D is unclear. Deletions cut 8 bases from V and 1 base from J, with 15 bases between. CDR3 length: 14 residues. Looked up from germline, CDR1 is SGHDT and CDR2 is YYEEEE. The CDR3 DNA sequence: TGTGCCAGTGGGAGATGGCAGATTAACTATGGCTACACCTTC. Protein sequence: CASGRWQINYGYTF.

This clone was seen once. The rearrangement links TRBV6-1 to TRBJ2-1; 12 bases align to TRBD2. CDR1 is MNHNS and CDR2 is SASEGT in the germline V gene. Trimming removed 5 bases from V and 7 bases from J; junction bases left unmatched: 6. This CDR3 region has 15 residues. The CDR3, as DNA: TGTGCCAGCAGTTGGACTAGCGGGGATGGGAATGAGCAGTTCTTC. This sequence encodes CASSWTSGDGNEQFF.

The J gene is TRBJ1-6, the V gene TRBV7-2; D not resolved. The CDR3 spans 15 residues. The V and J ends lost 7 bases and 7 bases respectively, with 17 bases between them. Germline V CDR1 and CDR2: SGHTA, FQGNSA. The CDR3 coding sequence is TGTGCCAGCACCAACGGGGTTGGGAGGAATTCACCCCTCCACTTT. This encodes CASTNGVGRNSPLHF.

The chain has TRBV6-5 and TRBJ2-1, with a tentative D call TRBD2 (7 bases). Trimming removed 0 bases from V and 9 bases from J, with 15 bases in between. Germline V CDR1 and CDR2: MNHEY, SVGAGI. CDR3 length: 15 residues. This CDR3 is CASSYSGGRWGEQFF. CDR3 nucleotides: TGTGCCAGCAGTTACTCGGGGGGGCGATGGGGTGAGCAGTTCTTC.

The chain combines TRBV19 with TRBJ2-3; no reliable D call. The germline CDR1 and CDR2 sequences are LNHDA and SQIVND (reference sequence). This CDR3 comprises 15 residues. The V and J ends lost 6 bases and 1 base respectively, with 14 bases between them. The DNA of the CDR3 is TGTGCCAGTAGCCTGGCGGCCGATGGCACAGATACGCAGTATTTT. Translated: CASSLAADGTDTQYF.

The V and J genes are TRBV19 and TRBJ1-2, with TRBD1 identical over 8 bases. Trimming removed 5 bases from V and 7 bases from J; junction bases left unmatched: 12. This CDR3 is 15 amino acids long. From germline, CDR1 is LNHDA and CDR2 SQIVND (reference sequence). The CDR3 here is CASSDRQGRAGGYTF. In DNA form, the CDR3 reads TGTGCCAGTAGTGACAGACAGGGGCGAGCTGGTGGCTACACCTTC.

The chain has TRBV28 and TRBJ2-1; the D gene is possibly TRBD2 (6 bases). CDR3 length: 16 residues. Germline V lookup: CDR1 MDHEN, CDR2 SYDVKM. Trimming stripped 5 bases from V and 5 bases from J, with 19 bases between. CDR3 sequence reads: CASSPFAGWGNNEQFF. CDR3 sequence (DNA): TGTGCCAGCAGTCCGTTCGCGGGGTGGGGAAACAATGAGCAGTTCTTC.

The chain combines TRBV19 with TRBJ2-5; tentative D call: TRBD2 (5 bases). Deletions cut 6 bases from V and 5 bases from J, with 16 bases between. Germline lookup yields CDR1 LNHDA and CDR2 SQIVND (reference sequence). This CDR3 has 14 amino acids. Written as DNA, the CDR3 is TGTGCCAGTAGAAACAAGGACTGGCGGGAGACCCAGTACTTC. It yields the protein CASRNKDWRETQYF.

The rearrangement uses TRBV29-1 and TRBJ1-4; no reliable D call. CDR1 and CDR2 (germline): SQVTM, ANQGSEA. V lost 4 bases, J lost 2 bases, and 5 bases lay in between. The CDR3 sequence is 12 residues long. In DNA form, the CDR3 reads TGCAGCGTTGGACGGACTAATGAAAAACTGTTTTTT. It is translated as CSVGRTNEKLFF.

CDR3 sequence reads: CASSLWAGNTEAFF. For the CDR3, the DNA is TGTGCCAGCAGTTTATGGGCAGGTAACACTGAAGCTTTCTTT. This chain links TRBV27 with TRBJ1-1; no clear D gene. Germline CDR1 MNHEY, CDR2 SMNVEV (reference sequence). CDR3 length equals 14 residues. Trimming left V 1 base short and J 2 bases short, with 8 bases between.

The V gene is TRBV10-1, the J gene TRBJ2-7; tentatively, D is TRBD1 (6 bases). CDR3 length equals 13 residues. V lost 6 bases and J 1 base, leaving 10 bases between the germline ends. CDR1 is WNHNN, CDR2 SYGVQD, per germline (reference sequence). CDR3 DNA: TGCGCCAGCAGCGTGGACAGTTCCTACGAGCAGTACTTC. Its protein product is CASSVDSSYEQYF.

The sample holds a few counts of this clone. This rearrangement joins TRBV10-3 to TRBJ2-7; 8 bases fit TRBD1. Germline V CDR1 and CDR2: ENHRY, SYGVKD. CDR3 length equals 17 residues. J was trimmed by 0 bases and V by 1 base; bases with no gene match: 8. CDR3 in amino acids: CAISELQGDLSSYEQYF. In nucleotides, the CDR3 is TGTGCCATCAGTGAGTTACAGGGGGACCTTTCCTCCTACGAGCAGTACTTC.

The CDR3: CAISPERGPYGYTF. CDR3 nucleotides: TGTGCCATCAGCCCTGAAAGGGGACCTTATGGCTACACCTTC. The chain combines TRBV10-3 with TRBJ1-2; tentative D call: TRBD1 (5 bases). The CDR3 length is 14 residues. Germline V gene sequence: CDR1 ENHRY, CDR2 SYGVKD. Trimming took off 6 bases at V and 5 bases at J, with 16 bases between the two ends.

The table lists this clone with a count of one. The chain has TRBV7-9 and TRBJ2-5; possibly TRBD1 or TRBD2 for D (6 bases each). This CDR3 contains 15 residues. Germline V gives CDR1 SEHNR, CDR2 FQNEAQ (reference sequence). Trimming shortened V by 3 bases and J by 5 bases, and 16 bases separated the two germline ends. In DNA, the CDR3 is TGTGCCAGCAGCTTCGGGGAGGCAGGGGCGGAGACCCAGTACTTC. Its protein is CASSFGEAGAETQYF. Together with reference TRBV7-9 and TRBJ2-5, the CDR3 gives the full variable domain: DTGVSQNPRHKITKRGQNVTFRCDPISEHNRLYWYRQTLGQGPEFLTYFQNEAQLEKSRLLSDRFSAERPKGSFSTLEIQRTEQGDSAMYLCASSFGEAGAETQYFGPGTRLLVL.

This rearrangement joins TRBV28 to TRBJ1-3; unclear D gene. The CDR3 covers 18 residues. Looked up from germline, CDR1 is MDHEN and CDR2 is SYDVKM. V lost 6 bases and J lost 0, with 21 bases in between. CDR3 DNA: TGTGCCAGCAGCCCTATAGGCCTCACTGGAGACTCTGGAAACACCATATATTTT. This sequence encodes CASSPIGLTGDSGNTIYF.

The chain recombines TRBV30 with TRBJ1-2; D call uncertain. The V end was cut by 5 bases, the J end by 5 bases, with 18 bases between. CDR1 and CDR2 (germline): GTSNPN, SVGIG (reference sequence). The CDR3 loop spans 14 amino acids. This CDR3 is CAWRTEGASYGYTF. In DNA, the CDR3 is TGTGCCTGGCGGACCGAGGGTGCCTCTTATGGCTACACCTTC.

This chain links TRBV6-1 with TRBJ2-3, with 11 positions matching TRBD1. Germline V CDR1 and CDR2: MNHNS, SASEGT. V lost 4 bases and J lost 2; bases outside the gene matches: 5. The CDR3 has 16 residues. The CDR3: CASSVRDRGYTDTQYF. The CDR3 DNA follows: TGTGCCAGCAGTGTCCGGGACAGGGGGTACACAGATACGCAGTATTTT.

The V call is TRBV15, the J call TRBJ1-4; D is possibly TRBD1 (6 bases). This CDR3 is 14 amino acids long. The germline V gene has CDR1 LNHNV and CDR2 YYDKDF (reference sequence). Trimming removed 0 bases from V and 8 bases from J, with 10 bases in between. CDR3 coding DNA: TGTGCCACCAGCAGAGAACAGGGTGGAGAAAAACTGTTTTTT. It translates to CATSREQGGEKLFF.

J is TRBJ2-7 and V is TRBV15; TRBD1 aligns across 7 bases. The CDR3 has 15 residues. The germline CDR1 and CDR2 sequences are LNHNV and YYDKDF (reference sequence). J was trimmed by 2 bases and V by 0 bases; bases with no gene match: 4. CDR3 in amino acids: CATSRDLTGAYEQYF. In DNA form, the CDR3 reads TGTGCCACCAGCAGAGATCTCACAGGGGCCTACGAGCAGTACTTC.

CDR3 in amino acids: CAISESGSETQYF. The CDR3 DNA reads as TGTGCCATCAGTGAGTCCGGATCGGAGACCCAGTACTTC. This chain links TRBV10-3 with TRBJ2-5; D remains unclear. The CDR3 extends over 13 amino acids. V was pared by 0 bases and J by 5 bases, with 7 bases between. CDR1 and CDR2 from the germline V gene are ENHRY and SYGVKD.

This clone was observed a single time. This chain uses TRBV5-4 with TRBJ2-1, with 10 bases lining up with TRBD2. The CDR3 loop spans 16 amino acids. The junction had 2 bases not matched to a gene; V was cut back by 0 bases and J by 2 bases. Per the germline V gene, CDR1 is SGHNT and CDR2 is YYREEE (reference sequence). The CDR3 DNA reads TGTGCCAGCAGCTTGGGTAGCGGGGGGACCTACAATGAGCAGTTCTTC. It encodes CASSLGSGGTYNEQFF.

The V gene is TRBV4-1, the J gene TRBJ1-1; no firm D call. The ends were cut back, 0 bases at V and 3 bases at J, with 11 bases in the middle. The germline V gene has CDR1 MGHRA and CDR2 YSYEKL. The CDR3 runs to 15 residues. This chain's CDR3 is CASSQDQPGDTEAFF. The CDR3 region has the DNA TGCGCCAGCAGCCAAGACCAGCCAGGTGACACTGAAGCTTTCTTT.

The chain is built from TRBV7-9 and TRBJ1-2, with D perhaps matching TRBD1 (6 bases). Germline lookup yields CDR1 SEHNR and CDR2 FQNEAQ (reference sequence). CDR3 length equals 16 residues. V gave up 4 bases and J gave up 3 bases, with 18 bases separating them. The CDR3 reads CASSSAGYRVDYGYTF. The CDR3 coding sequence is TGTGCCAGCAGCTCAGCTGGCTACAGGGTTGACTATGGCTACACCTTC.

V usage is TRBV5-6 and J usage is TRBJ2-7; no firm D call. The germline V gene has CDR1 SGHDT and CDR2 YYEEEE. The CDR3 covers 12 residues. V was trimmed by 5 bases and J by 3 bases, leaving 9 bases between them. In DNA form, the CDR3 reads TGTGCCAGCAGTCACAGTTACTACGAGCAGTACTTC. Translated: CASSHSYYEQYF.